A single sample is the source of the 21 T cell receptor beta chains below, sequenced in a study of T cells after posttransplantation cyclophosphamide. Here immunoSEQ multiplex PCR was the method, and the copy in TCRdb shows in-frame clones only, minus some. The repertoire consists of roughly 3,600 clones, with roughly 85% occurring once and the leading ten covering 6.5% to 8%. Busulfan-fludarabine conditioning, marrow transplant, and cyclophosphamide on days +3 and +4 were administered. This material consisted of PBMCs, taken after allogeneic stem cell transplant with posttransplant cyclophosphamide. These receptors originate from a female patient aged 50-65 years who received an allogeneic stem cell transplant from an unrelated donor, was CMV-positive, and had acute and chronic GVHD. Some T cells may trace back to the graft donor.

The chain employs TRBV9 and TRBJ2-7; 12 bases align to TRBD2. The trim removed 0 bases at V and 7 bases at J, leaving 5 bases unmatched. The germline V gene encodes CDR1 SGDLS and CDR2 YYNGEE. The CDR3 consists of 15 residues. The CDR3 sequence is CASSVGPSGRGEQYF. DNA of the CDR3: TGTGCCAGCAGCGTAGGCCCTAGCGGGAGGGGGGAGCAGTACTTC. Supplemented by reference TRBV9 and TRBJ2-7, the full variable domain reads DSGVTQTPKHLITATGQRVTLRCSPRSGDLSVYWYQQSLDQGLQFLIQYYNGEERAKGNILERFSAQQFPDLHSELNLSSLELGDSALYFCASSVGPSGRGEQYFGPGTRLTVT.

The chain joins TRBV18 to TRBJ2-3; 8 nucleotides match TRBD2. The length of the CDR3 is 13 residues. With 3 bases clipped from V and 7 bases from J, the junction kept 3 bases outside the gene matches. Germline CDR1 is KGHSH and CDR2 is LQKENI. The CDR3 DNA follows: TGTGCCAGCTCACCTTCGGGGGGGTATACGCAGTATTTT. Amino acid sequence: CASSPSGGYTQYF.

The gene calls are TRBV6-6 and TRBJ1-2, with a tentative D call TRBD1 (5 bases). Germline values: CDR1 MNHNY, CDR2 SVGAGI (reference sequence). CDR3 length: 16 amino acids. The germline V and J ends were trimmed by 6 bases and 1 base, with 18 bases remaining between them. The CDR3 is CASRGEAGPYNYGYTF. The CDR3, as DNA: TGTGCCAGCAGAGGGGAGGCGGGGCCCTATAACTATGGCTACACCTTC.

This chain joins TRBV7-7 and TRBJ2-1; a possible D gene is TRBD2 (6 bases). V was shortened by 5 bases and J by 7 bases, with 12 bases between the two germline ends. CDR3 length: 13 amino acids. Looked up from germline, CDR1 is SSHAT and CDR2 is FNYEAQ (reference sequence). CDR3 DNA sequence: TGTGCCAGCAGCCTCGGGACTGGGAATGAGCAGTTCTTC. Protein: CASSLGTGNEQFF.

V gene TRBV7-2 combines with J gene TRBJ2-3, with D possibly TRBD2 on 6 matching bases. This CDR3 is 13 amino acids long. In germline, CDR1 is SGHTA, CDR2 FQGNSA. Trimming pared 6 bases from V and 6 bases from J, leaving 13 bases between. The CDR3 loop reads CASSSRDSDTQYF. CDR3 DNA sequence: TGTGCCAGCAGTAGCCGGGACTCTGATACGCAGTATTTT. Complete variable domain (other parts from reference TRBV7-2 and TRBJ2-3): GAGVSQSPSNKVTEKGKDVELRCDPISGHTALYWYRQSLGQGLEFLIYFQGNSAPDKSGLPSDRFSAERTGGSVSTLTIQRTQQEDSAVYLCASSSRDSDTQYFGPGTRLTVL.

CDR3 nucleotide sequence: TGTGCCAGCAGTTTTGGACAGTCTAGCACAGATACGCAGTATTTT. Translated: CASSFGQSSTDTQYF. The rearrangement uses TRBV27 and TRBJ2-3; D may be TRBD1 (6 bases). V gave up 3 bases and J gave up 0 bases, with 10 bases separating them. CDR3 length: 15 residues. Germline V CDR1 and CDR2: MNHEY, SMNVEV (reference sequence).

The chain recombines TRBV28 with TRBJ2-1, with 10 nucleotides matching TRBD1. The ends lost 7 bases at V and 7 bases at J; junction bases unmatched: 19. The germline V gene has CDR1 MDHEN and CDR2 SYDVKM. This CDR3 has 18 amino acids. DNA of the CDR3: TGTGCCAGCATTTCTCTTTCCCTCGACAGGGGGCATGGGAATGAGCAGTTCTTC. It encodes CASISLSLDRGHGNEQFF. Supplemented by reference TRBV28 and TRBJ2-1, the full variable domain reads DVKVTQSSRYLVKRTGEKVFLECVQDMDHENMFWYRQDPGLGLRLIYFSYDVKMKEKGDIPEGYSVSREKKERFSLILESASTNQTSMYLCASISLSLDRGHGNEQFFGPGTRLTVL.

This chain uses TRBV11-2 with TRBJ1-5; 9 bases are shared with TRBD1. This CDR3 region has 14 residues. Losses at the gene ends were 5 bases for V and 8 bases for J; bases not matched to a gene: 7. The V gene's germline CDR1 is SGHAT and CDR2 FQNNGV. The CDR3 coding sequence is TGTGCCAGCAGCCCAACAGGGGGCATGGAGCCCCAGCATTTT. Encoded protein: CASSPTGGMEPQHF.

This clone has a single count. V usage is TRBV10-3 and J usage is TRBJ1-1; possible D gene TRBD1, 6 bases. Germline V lookup: CDR1 ENHRY, CDR2 SYGVKD. CDR3 size: 15 residues. V lost 6 bases to trimming and J lost 2 bases, with 16 bases between them. CDR3 sequence (DNA): TGTGCCATCAGCCCGAAACAGGGTGTAAACACTGAAGCTTTCTTT. It yields the protein CAISPKQGVNTEAFF.

V gene TRBV20-1 combines with J gene TRBJ2-7, with 8 positions matching TRBD1. Germline CDR1 and CDR2: DFQATT and SNEGSKA (reference sequence). The trim removed 5 bases at V and 10 bases at J, leaving 7 bases unmatched. This CDR3 is built from 11 residues. The CDR3: CSAETGVEQYF. The CDR3, as DNA: TGCAGTGCTGAGACAGGGGTTGAACAGTACTTC.

The chain combines TRBV30 with TRBJ1-6; 7 bases map to TRBD1. With 3 bases clipped from V and 7 bases from J, the junction kept 6 bases outside the gene matches. Germline CDR1 is GTSNPN and CDR2 is SVGIG (reference sequence). The CDR3 runs 14 residues. CDR3: CAWRSGTDNSPLHF. For the CDR3, the DNA is TGTGCCTGGAGGTCAGGGACAGACAATTCACCCCTCCACTTT.

The CDR3 reads CASSVDLGVRNTIYF. CDR3 sequence (DNA): TGTGCCAGCAGCGTAGATCTAGGGGTGAGAAACACCATATATTTT. J is TRBJ1-3 and V is TRBV9, with D tentatively TRBD1 (5 bases). V was trimmed by 0 bases and J by 5 bases, leaving 12 bases between them. The germline V gene encodes CDR1 SGDLS and CDR2 YYNGEE. CDR3 length: 15 amino acids.

The gene calls are TRBV28 and TRBJ1-1; TRBD1 might be the D (6 bases). Germline assignment: CDR1 MDHEN and CDR2 SYDVKM. The CDR3 spans 17 residues. Deletions cut 1 base from V and 5 bases from J, with 20 bases between. The CDR3 coding sequence is TGTGCCAGCAGTTTATCCTCGACAGGACTTCGTGAGACTGAAGCTTTCTTT. Its protein product is CASSLSSTGLRETEAFF.

The V and J genes are TRBV19 and TRBJ1-5, with D possibly TRBD1 on 6 matching bases. The CDR3 has 14 amino acids. V lost 6 bases and J 2 bases, leaving 11 bases between the germline ends. Germline V gives CDR1 LNHDA, CDR2 SQIVND (reference sequence). Here the CDR3 DNA reads TGTGCCAGTAGCATGGACAGACGCAATCAGCCCCAGCATTTT. Its translation is CASSMDRRNQPQHF.

The V call is TRBV6-4, the J call TRBJ2-3; the D gene is possibly TRBD1 (5 bases). The V and J ends lost 6 bases and 4 bases respectively, with 14 bases between them. Germline V lookup: CDR1 MRHNA, CDR2 SNTAGT. This CDR3 is 14 amino acids long. CDR3 amino acids: CASRESRVSDTQYF. The CDR3 region has the DNA TGTGCCAGCAGGGAAAGCAGGGTCTCAGATACGCAGTATTTT.

This clone showed up just a few times. The rearrangement links TRBV7-9 to TRBJ1-1, with 7 bases aligning to TRBD1. With 11 bases clipped from V and 4 bases from J, the junction kept 10 bases outside the gene matches. Germline loops: CDR1 SEHNR, CDR2 FQNEAQ (reference sequence). The CDR3 has 13 amino acids. CDR3 in DNA: TGTGCCGTCAACAGGGGTGGAGGCACTGAAGCTTTCTTT. Translating it yields CAVNRGGGTEAFF.

The CDR3 nucleotides are TGTGCCAGCAGCTTGTTGAGCGGAGGATACAATGAGCAGTTCTTC. Protein: CASSLLSGGYNEQFF. This chain links TRBV5-8 with TRBJ2-1; TRBD2 might be the D (5 bases). The CDR3 loop spans 15 amino acids. V lost 1 base and J lost 4, with 12 bases in between. CDR1 SGHTS and CDR2 YDEGEE come from the germline V gene.

This clone was counted a few times. The rearrangement links TRBV5-6 to TRBJ1-1; tentatively, D is TRBD1 (5 bases). Between the trimmed V and J ends, which lost 7 bases and 1 base, there was a span of 14 bases. Germline V CDR1 and CDR2: SGHDT, YYEEEE. The CDR3 consists of 14 residues. In DNA form, the CDR3 reads TGTGCCAGCGCGGGCGCGGGGGGGAACACTGAAGCTTTCTTT. Amino acid sequence: CASAGAGGNTEAFF.

This clone was seen just once. The chain combines TRBV18 with TRBJ1-6; TRBD1 agrees at 8 bases. Germline CDR1 KGHSH, CDR2 LQKENI. Trimming took 0 bases from V and 9 from J; bases not matched to a gene: 7. The CDR3 extends over 16 amino acids. The CDR3 sequence: CASSPPRSGGGSPLHF. CDR3 nucleotide sequence: TGTGCCAGCTCACCACCGAGGTCAGGGGGCGGTTCACCCCTCCACTTT.

DNA for the CDR3: TGTGCCAGCGCTATCGGGCAGGGAAGCTCCTACGAGCAGTACTTC. Translation: CASAIGQGSSYEQYF. This chain connects TRBV6-5 to TRBJ2-7; D is perhaps TRBD1 (5 bases). Germline CDR1 reads MNHEY; CDR2 reads SVGAGI. Trimming took off 8 bases at V and 0 bases at J, with 17 bases between the two ends. The CDR3 consists of 15 residues.

The chain employs TRBV7-2 and TRBJ2-5; 8 bases align to TRBD1. After removal of 4 bases from V and 5 bases from J, the junction contained 9 bases not matched to a gene. Germline CDR1 SGHTA, CDR2 FQGNSA. The CDR3 is 15 residues long. The CDR3, as DNA: TGTGCCAGCAGCTCCAGGGGGCCGGGTTTGGAGACCCAGTACTTC. It specifies CASSSRGPGLETQYF. Full variable domain (missing parts from reference TRBV7-2 and TRBJ2-5): GAGVSQSPSNKVTEKGKDVELRCDPISGHTALYWYRQSLGQGLEFLIYFQGNSAPDKSGLPSDRFSAERTGGSVSTLTIQRTQQEDSAVYLCASSSRGPGLETQYFGPGTRLLVL.